This T cell receptor beta chain was retrieved from a study of T cell responses to AZD1222 COVID-19 vaccine. The protocol was immunoSEQ multiplex PCR, while the TCRdb copy is restricted to in-frame clones and leaves out a portion. The sample records some 130,000 clones, about 88% being singletons. CDR3 length: 16 residues. The V end lost 4 bases, the J end lost 7 bases, and 23 bases lay between the germline ends. Germline-derived CDR1 and CDR2 are SGHDN and FVKESK. The clonotype was recovered from an adult in good health. The sample in question was peripheral blood, obtained on day 0 of AZD1222 vaccination. This chain uses TRBV14 with TRBJ2-7, with D perhaps matching TRBD2 (5 bases). CDR3 sequence: CASSPFLDTFRREQYF. The CDR3 DNA follows: TGTGCCAGCAGCCCGTTCCTTGACACGTTCAGGAGGGAGCAGTACTTC.